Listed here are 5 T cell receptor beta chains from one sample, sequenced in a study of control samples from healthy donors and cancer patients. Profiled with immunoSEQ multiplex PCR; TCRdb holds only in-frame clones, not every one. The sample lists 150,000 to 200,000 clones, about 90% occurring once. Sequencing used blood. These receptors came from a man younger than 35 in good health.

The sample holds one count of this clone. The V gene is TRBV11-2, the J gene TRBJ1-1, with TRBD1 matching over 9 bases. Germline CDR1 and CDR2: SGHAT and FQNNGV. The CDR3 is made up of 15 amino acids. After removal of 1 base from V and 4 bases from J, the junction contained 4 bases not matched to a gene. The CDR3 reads CASSLAGTGSTEAFF. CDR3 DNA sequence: TGTGCCAGCAGCTTAGCGGGGACAGGGTCCACTGAAGCTTTCTTT.

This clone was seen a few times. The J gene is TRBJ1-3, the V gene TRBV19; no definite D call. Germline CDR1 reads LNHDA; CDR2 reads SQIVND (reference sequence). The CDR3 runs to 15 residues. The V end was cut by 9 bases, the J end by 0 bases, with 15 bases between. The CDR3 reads CASVLQESSGNTIYF. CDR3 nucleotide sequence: TGTGCCAGCGTACTTCAGGAGAGCTCTGGAAACACCATATATTTT.

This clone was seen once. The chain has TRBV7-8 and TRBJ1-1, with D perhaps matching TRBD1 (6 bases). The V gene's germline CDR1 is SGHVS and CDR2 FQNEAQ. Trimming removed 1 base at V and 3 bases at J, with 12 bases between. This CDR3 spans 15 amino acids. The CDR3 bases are TGTGCCAGCAGCTTAGACCCAGGGGAGGACACTGAAGCTTTCTTT. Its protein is CASSLDPGEDTEAFF.

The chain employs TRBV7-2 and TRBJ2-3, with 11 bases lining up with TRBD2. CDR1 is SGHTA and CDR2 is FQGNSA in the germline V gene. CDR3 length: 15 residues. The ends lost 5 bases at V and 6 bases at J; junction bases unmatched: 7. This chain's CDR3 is CASSPRTSGFDTQYF. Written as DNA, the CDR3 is TGTGCCAGCAGCCCACGGACTAGCGGGTTTGATACGCAGTATTTT.

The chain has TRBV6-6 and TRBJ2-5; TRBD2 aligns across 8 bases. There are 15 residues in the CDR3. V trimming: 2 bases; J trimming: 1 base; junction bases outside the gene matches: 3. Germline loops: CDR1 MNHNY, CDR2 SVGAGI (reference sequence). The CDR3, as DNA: TGTGCCAGCAGTTACACCGGGGGGGCCCAAGAGACCCAGTACTTC. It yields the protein CASSYTGGAQETQYF.